The 3 T cell receptor beta chains presented below share a single source sample, sequenced in a study of T-cell reconstitution after alpha-beta-depleted transplantation in children. Unique molecular identifiers were built into the TCRbeta library. TCRdb redid the calling of the PCR reads with MiXCR, one entry per CDR3 protein. The sample records about 190,000 distinct CDR3 sequences, over 5.5% being singletons. Material: PBMCs from the stem cell graft donor, obtained from the stem cell graft. These TCRs come from a human donor who donated a stem cell graft to a child with Wiskott-Aldrich syndrome.

The chain combines TRBV19 with TRBJ2-2; 9 bases are a match to TRBD1. The germline V gene encodes CDR1 LNHDA and CDR2 SQIVND (reference sequence). The trim removed 6 bases at V and 0 bases at J, leaving 2 bases unmatched. The CDR3 is 15 amino acids. The CDR3 reads CASRQGASNTGELFF. The CDR3 bases are TGTGCCAGTAGACAGGGGGCATCGAACACCGGGGAGCTGTTTTTT.

The V call is TRBV18, the J call TRBJ1-1, with 7 bases fitting TRBD1. Germline V gives CDR1 KGHSH, CDR2 LQKENI. CDR3 length: 15 amino acids. With V trimmed by 1 base and J by 4 bases, 6 bases remained unmatched. CDR3 residues: CASSPRTGVGTEAFF. The CDR3 nucleotides are TGTGCCAGCTCACCACGGACAGGAGTGGGCACTGAAGCTTTCTTT.

This clonotype was observed at least ten times. The genes are TRBV12-5 and TRBJ2-3; D call uncertain. This CDR3 has 11 amino acids. V was clipped by 6 bases and J by 6 bases, with 7 bases between them. Germline V gene data show CDR1 as LGHNT and CDR2 as FRNRAP. CDR3 protein: CASGHVDTQYF. The CDR3 nucleotides are TGTGCTAGTGGGCACGTGGATACGCAGTATTTT.